This T cell receptor (beta chain) stems from a study of immune characterization of retroperitoneal liposarcoma. In its sample, this clonotype was seen a few times. CDR3 length equals 15 residues. V lost 5 bases to trimming and J lost 5 bases, with 16 bases between them. TCRdb re-analysed the PCR reads in MiXCR, keeping a single row per CDR3 protein. The sample has about 10,000 distinct CDR3 sequences; about 30% are singletons. The sequenced material came from tumor tissue. This chain connects TRBV12-3 or TRBV12-4 to TRBJ2-1, with D tentatively TRBD1 or TRBD2 (5 bases each). The receptor was isolated from a female donor with retroperitoneal liposarcoma. CDR3 coding DNA: TGTGCCAGCAGTCCCGGTTCGGGACCTGACAATGAGCAGTTCTTC. Translation: CASSPGSGPDNEQFF.